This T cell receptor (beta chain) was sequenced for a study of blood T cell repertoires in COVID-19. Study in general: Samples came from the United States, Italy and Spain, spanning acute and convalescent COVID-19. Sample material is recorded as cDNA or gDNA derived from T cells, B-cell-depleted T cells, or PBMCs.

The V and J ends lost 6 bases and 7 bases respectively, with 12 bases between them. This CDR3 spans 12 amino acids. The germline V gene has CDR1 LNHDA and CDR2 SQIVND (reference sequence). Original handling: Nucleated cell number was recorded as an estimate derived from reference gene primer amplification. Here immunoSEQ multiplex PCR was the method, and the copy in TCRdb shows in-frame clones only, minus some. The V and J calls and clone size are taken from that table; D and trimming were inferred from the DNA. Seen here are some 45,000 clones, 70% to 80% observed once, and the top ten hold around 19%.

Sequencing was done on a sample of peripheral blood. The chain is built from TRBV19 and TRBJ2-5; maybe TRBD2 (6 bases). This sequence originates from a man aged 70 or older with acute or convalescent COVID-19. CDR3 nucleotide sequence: TGTGCCAGTAGGGGGACTGGTTCGACCCAGTACTTC. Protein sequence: CASRGTGSTQYF. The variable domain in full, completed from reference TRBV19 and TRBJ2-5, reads DGGITQSPKYLFRKEGQNVTLSCEQNLNHDAMYWYRQDPGQGLRLIYYSQIVNDFQKGDIAEGYSVSREKKESFPLTVTSAQKNPTAFYLCASRGTGSTQYFGPGTRLLVL.